The present T cell receptor beta chain was sequenced within a study of CD8 T cells in ankylosing spondylitis. Study findings and constraints: Blood of patients with ankylosing spondylitis appeared to be characterized by a TCR beta motif of several highly homologous variants. Within matched ankylosing spondylitis synovial fluid, disease-linked clones were reportedly significantly enriched. Past research had described some motif variants in reactive arthritis synovial fluid and blood. Disease-associated clonotypes exhibited CD8+ identity and were relatively infrequent in peripheral blood.

TCR beta libraries were made by quantitative 5'-RACE with molecular barcodes. TCRdb used MiXCR to reprocess the 5' RACE reads, holding one entry per CDR3 protein. The table lists around 130,000 distinct CDR3 sequences, 15% to 20% of them singletons. This clonotype appeared a few times. As yet, its antigen is unknown. Trimming took off 4 bases at V and 4 bases at J, with 18 bases between the two ends. This CDR3 spans 17 amino acids. Germline V gene data show CDR1 as SGHRS and CDR2 as YFSETQ. The gene calls are TRBV5-1 and TRBJ1-6; no reliable D call. Sequenced sample: blood, either unsorted or a sorted T cell fraction (not recorded which). The sequence derives from a male donor with ankylosing spondylitis. The CDR3, as DNA: TGCGCCAGCAGCCCGGACCGTGGACGTATGTATAATTCACCCCTCCACTTT. This translates into CASSPDRGRMYNSPLHF.